Listed here is a single T cell receptor beta chain. One entry per CDR3 protein, without DNA, is what TCRdb gives after re-calling the 5' RACE reads. The sample includes approximately 400,000 distinct CDR3 sequences. The sample belongs to a study of monozygotic twins with inflammatory bowel disease. Germline V lookup: CDR1 GTSNPN, CDR2 SVGIG (reference sequence). CDR3 length: 13 residues. For every donor, one blood sample of roughly 2.6 ml was drawn. This clonotype was sampled from a human donor with ulcerative colitis or Crohn's disease, or a healthy co-twin of an affected twin (not recorded which). The chain links TRBV30 to TRBJ1-1. Specimen: blood. The CDR3 sequence: CAWRGRGDTEAFF. The entire variable domain, with the rest obtained from reference TRBV30 and TRBJ1-1, is as follows: SQTIHQWPATLVQPVGSPLSLECTVEGTSNPNLYWYRQAAGRGLQLLFYSVGIGQISSEVPQNLSASRPQDRQFILSSKKLLLSDSGFYLCAWRGRGDTEAFFGQGTRLTVV.